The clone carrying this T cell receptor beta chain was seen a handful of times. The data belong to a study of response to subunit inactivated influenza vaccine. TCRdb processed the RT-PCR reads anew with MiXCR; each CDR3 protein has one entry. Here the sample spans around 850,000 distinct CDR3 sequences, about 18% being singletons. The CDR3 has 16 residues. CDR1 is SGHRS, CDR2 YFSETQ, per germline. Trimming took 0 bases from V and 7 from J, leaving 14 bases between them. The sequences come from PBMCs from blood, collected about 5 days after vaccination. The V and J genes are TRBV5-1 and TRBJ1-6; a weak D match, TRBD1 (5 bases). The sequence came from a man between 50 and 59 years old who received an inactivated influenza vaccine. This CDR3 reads CASSLGSGGSNSPLHF. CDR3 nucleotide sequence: TGCGCCAGCAGCTTGGGTAGTGGGGGGTCGAATTCACCCCTCCACTTT.